This T cell receptor (beta chain) was documented in a study of CD8 T cells in ankylosing spondylitis. Notes on the study in general: It was reported that disease-linked clones were significantly enriched in matched ankylosing spondylitis synovial fluid. Ankylosing spondylitis blood appeared to be characterized by a TCR beta motif of 7 to 9 highly homologous variants. Reports of some motif variants in reactive arthritis synovial fluid and blood predate this one.

Trimming took 1 base from V and 2 from J, leaving 17 bases between them. Germline values: CDR1 SGHTA, CDR2 FQGTGA. The CDR3 loop spans 17 amino acids. Concerning this clonotype: Its matching antigen is unknown.

Library preparation for TCR beta used quantitative 5'-RACE with molecular barcodes. MiXCR, run by TCRdb on the 5' RACE reads, gives a single entry per CDR3 protein. This sample has almost 400,000 distinct CDR3 sequences, with about a fifth found just once. The genes are TRBV7-3 and TRBJ2-5; TRBD1 is a possible D gene (6 bases). This TCR was sampled from a male donor with ankylosing spondylitis. Source material: blood, either unsorted or a sorted T cell fraction (not recorded which). This CDR3 reads CASSLRGGGAWQETQYF. For the CDR3, the DNA is TGTGCCAGCAGCTTAAGGGGTGGGGGCGCATGGCAAGAGACCCAGTACTTC.